The clone carrying this TCR beta chain was detected ten times or more. This specimen belongs to a study of prognosis after radiotherapy for stage I lung cancer. Study at large: Individuals diagnosed with stage I non-small cell lung cancer underwent enrollment between April 2018 and early 2019.

With V trimmed by 6 bases and J by 1 base, 8 bases remained unmatched. Germline V gene sequence: CDR1 MNHNS, CDR2 SASEGT. The length of the CDR3 is 15 residues. Amplicons of TCR beta CDR3 were generated from genomic DNA by two-round multiplex PCR. First-round PCR amplification was performed with primers specific to each TRBV and TRBJ gene. TCRdb used MiXCR to reprocess the multiplex PCR reads, holding one entry per CDR3 protein. The data contain over 50,000 distinct CDR3 sequences, around a third of them singletons. This chain links TRBV6-1 with TRBJ2-7, with 8 bases matching TRBD2. The clonotype originates from a donor over 45 with non-small cell lung cancer. This specimen was PBMCs, taken before or after stereotactic body radiation therapy (not recorded which). CDR3 loop: CASRSSAGVSYEQYF. CDR3 DNA: TGTGCCAGCAGAAGTTCAGCGGGAGTGTCCTACGAGCAGTACTTC.